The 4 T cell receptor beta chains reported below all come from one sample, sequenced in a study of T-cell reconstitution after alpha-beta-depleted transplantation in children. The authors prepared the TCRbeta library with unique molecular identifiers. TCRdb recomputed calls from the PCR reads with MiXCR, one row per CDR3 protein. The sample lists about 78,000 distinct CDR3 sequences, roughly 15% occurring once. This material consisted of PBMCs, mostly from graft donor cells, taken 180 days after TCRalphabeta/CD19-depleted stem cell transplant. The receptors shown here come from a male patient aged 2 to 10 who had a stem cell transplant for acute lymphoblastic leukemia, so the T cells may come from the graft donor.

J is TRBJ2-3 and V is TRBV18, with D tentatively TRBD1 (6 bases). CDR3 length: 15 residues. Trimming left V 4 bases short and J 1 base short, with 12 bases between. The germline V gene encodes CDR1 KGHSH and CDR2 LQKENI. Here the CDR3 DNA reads TGTGCCAGCTCACGGGGGCATTCTGGCACAGATACGCAGTATTTT. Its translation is CASSRGHSGTDTQYF.

Here the CDR3 reads CSARVQTDTQYF. The CDR3 DNA is TGCAGTGCTAGAGTCCAGACAGATACGCAGTATTTT. The rearrangement uses TRBV20-1 and TRBJ2-3; D unresolved. The CDR3 runs to 12 residues. CDR1 is DFQATT and CDR2 is SNEGSKA in the germline V gene (reference sequence). Trimming removed 1 base at V and 3 bases at J, with 5 bases between.

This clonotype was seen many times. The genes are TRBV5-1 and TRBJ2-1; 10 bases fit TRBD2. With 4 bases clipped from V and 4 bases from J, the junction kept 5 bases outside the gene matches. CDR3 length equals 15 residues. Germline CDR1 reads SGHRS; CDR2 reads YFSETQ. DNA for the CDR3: TGCGCCAGCAGCCGCCGACTAGCGGGTTACAATGAGCAGTTCTTC. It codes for CASSRRLAGYNEQFF.

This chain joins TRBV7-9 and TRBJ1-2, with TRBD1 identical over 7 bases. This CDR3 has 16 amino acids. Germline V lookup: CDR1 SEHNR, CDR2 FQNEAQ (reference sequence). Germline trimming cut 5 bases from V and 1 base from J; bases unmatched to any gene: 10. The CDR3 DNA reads TGTGCCAGCAGCCCCAGAGAGGGGGCCCTTAACTATGGCTACACCTTC. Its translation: CASSPREGALNYGYTF.